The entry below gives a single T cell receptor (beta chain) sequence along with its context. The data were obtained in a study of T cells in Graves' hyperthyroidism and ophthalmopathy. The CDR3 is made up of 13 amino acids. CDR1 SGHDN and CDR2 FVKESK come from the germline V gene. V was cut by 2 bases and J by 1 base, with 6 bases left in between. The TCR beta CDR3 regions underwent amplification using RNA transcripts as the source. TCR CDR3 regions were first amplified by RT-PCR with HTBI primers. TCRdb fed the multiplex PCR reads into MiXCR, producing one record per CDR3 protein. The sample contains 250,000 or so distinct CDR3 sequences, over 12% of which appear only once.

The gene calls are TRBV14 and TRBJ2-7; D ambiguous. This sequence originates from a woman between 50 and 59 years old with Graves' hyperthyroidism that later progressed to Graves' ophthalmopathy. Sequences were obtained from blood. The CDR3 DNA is TGTGCCAGCAGCCAATCAACATCCTACGAGCAGTACTTC. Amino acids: CASSQSTSYEQYF. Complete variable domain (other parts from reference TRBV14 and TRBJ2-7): EAGVTQFPSHSVIEKGQTVTLRCDPISGHDNLYWYRRVMGKEIKFLLHFVKESKQDESGMPNNRFLAERTGGTYSTLKVQPAELEDSGVYFCASSQSTSYEQYFGPGTRLTVT.